The clone carrying this T cell receptor beta chain has more than one count but fewer than ten. One junction end does not reproduce the germline sequence, and a read error may be involved. This sample is drawn from a study of tumor-infiltrating lymphocytes in primary liver carcinoma. Overall study: Male and female patients aged 30 to 69 years made up the cohort.

A primer matching the constant region was used to make TCR beta cDNA from approximately 0.55 ug of total RNA. Libraries for TCR beta were built through three nested multiplex PCR rounds, which together made up a slightly modified ARM-PCR procedure. With TRBV1-TRBV30 forward primers and a C-beta reverse primer, the first two PCR rounds were run for about 10 cycles each. TCRdb ran MiXCR on the multiplex PCR reads and lists one entry per CDR3 protein. The sample lists fewer than 85,000 distinct CDR3 sequences; under 75% were seen once. Both RNA and DNA were isolated together from about 20-30 mg of bulk tissue that had not been sorted. Per germline, CDR1 MNHEY and CDR2 SVGEGT. The CDR3 runs to 14 residues.

The J gene is TRBJ1-1, the V gene TRBV6-2 or TRBV6-3, with D uncertain. The receptor's source is a man aged 40-49 years with primary liver carcinoma and hepatitis B virus infection. Sequenced input: tumor-adjacent normal liver tissue. CDR3 residues: CASSQGMGNTEAFF. DNA of the CDR3: TGCGCCAGCAGCCAAGGGATGGGGAACACTGAAGCTTTCTTT.